Included here is one T cell receptor (beta chain) sequence, with context. The antigen remains undetermined. These data belong to a study of cytomegalovirus exposure and HLA in healthy donors. Study-wide points: The study listed approximately 160 cytomegalovirus-associated TCR beta chains. In vitro checks showed that a few CMV-associated chains really do target CMV antigens. In the roughly 120 validation repertoires, just under 95% of cluster scores exceeded 0, per a later analysis.

The repertoire was sequenced with immunoSEQ multiplex PCR; TCRdb's copy has only in-frame clones and lacks some. The repertoire has a few hundred thousand clones, about 90% of them found once; the top ten carry under 0.4%. The roughly 120-subject validation cohort, separate from the roughly 700-subject first cohort, included the donors. Specimen: PBMCs. The receptor's source is a woman under 30 in good health and CMV-seronegative.

The CDR3 loop reads CASSLHGQGYNEQFF. In DNA, the CDR3 is TGTGCCAGCAGTCTACACGGACAGGGTTACAATGAGCAGTTCTTC. The chain has TRBV28 and TRBJ2-1, with 8 bases matching TRBD1. J gave up 4 bases and V 5 bases, and 7 bases lay outside the gene matches. Germline V CDR1 and CDR2: MDHEN, SYDVKM. The length of the CDR3 is 15 residues.